The 3 T cell receptor beta chains given below trace back to one sample, sequenced in a study of shared clonotypes between healthy human individuals. Selected positively for CCR7 and CD45RO-negative, naive CD8 cells excluded terminally differentiated effector memory CD45RA+ cells. Assay used: immunoSEQ multiplex PCR; TCRdb lists only in-frame clones, some missing. The profile covers approximately 810,000 clones, with around 93% appearing a single time and around 24% taken by the ten largest. Sequencing input: naive CD8+ T cells sorted from blood. The source of these receptors is a young man in good health.

This clone was counted a few times. This chain uses TRBV27 with TRBJ1-2, with a tentative D call TRBD1 (5 bases). The CDR3 is made up of 14 amino acids. The germline CDR1 and CDR2 sequences are MNHEY and SMNVEV (reference sequence). V lost 1 base, J lost 3 bases, and 9 bases lay in between. The CDR3 DNA reads as TGTGCCAGCAGTTTATTCAGGGAGGACTATGGCTACACCTTC. This encodes CASSLFREDYGYTF.

The chain joins TRBV5-5 to TRBJ2-7; possible D gene TRBD2, 5 bases. V was clipped by 0 bases and J by 3 bases, with 7 bases between them. CDR3 length: 13 amino acids. In germline, CDR1 is SGHKS, CDR2 YYEKEE (reference sequence). The CDR3 loop reads CASSLGRDYEQYF. In DNA form, the CDR3 reads TGTGCCAGCAGCTTGGGACGGGACTACGAGCAGTACTTC. The variable domain in full, completed from reference TRBV5-5 and TRBJ2-7, reads DAGVTQSPTHLIKTRGQQVTLRCSPISGHKSVSWYQQVLGQGPQFIFQYYEKEERGRGNFPDRFSARQFPNYSSELNVNALLLGDSALYLCASSLGRDYEQYFGPGTRLTVT.

This sequence joins TRBV11-2 and TRBJ2-7, with TRBD2 matching 10 bases. The germline CDR1 and CDR2 sequences are SGHAT and FQNNGV. With 1 base clipped from V and 7 bases from J, the junction kept 10 bases outside the gene matches. The CDR3 has 16 residues. The CDR3 here is CASSLAQGLAGVEQYF. The DNA for the CDR3 is TGTGCCAGCAGCTTAGCTCAGGGGCTAGCGGGAGTTGAGCAGTACTTC.